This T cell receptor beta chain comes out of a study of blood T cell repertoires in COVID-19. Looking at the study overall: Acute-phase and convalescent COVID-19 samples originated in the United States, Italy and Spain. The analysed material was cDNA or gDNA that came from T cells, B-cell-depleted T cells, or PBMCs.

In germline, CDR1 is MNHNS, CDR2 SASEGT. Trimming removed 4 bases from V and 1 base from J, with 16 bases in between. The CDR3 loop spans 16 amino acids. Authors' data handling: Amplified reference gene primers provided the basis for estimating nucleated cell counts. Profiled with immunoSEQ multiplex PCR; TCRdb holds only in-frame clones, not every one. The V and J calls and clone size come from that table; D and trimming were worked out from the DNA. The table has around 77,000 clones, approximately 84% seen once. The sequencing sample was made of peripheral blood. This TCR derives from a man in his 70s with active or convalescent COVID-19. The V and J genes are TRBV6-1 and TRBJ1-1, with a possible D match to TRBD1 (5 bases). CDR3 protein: CASSGRIRAPNTEAFF. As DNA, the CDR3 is TGTGCCAGCAGTGGCCGCATCAGGGCCCCGAACACTGAAGCTTTCTTT.